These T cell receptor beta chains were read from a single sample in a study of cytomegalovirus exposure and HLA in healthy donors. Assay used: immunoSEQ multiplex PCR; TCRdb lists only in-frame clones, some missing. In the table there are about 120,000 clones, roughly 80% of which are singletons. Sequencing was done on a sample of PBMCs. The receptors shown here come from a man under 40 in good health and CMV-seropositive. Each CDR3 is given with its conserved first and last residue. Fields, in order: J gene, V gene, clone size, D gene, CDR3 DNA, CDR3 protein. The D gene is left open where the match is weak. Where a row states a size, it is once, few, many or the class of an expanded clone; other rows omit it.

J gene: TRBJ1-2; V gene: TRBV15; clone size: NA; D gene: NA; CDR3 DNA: TGTGCCACCAGCAGAGATCGGGGACTTACTAACTATGGCTACACCTTC; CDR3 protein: CATSRDRGLTNYGYTF
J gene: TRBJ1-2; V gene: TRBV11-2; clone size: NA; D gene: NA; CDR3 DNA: TGTGCCAGCAGTTCAGGGGTGGGGGATGGCTACACCTTC; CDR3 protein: CASSSGVGDGYTF
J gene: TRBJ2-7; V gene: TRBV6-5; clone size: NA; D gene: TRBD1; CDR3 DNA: TGTGCCAGCAGGGGGACAGGGTCCTACGAGCAGTACTTC; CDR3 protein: CASRGTGSYEQYF
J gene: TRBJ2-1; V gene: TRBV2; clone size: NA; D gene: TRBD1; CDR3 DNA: TGTGCCAGCAGTGAATTACAGGGGAACTACAATGAGCAGTTCTTC; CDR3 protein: CASSELQGNYNEQFF
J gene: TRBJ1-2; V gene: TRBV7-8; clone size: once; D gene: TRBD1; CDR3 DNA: TGTGCCAGCAGCACCCGGACAGGGAAAATCTATGGCTACACCTTC; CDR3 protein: CASSTRTGKIYGYTF
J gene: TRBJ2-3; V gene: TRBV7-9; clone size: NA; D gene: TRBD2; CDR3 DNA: TGTGCCAGCAGCCTAGGGACTAGCGGGGGGGCGGATACGCAGTATTTT; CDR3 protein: CASSLGTSGGADTQYF
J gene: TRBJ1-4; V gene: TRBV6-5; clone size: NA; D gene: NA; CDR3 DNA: TGTGCCAGCAGTTACTCGGGGGCAGCTAATGAAAAACTGTTTTTT; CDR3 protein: CASSYSGAANEKLFF
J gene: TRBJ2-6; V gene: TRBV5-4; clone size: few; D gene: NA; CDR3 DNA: TGTGCCAGCAGCTTGGGAGTCTCTGGGGCCAACGTCCTGACTTTC; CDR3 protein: CASSLGVSGANVLTF
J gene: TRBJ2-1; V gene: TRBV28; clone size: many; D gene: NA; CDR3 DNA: TGTGCCAGCAGTCCACTTGACAGCTACAATGAGCAGTTCTTC; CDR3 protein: CASSPLDSYNEQFF
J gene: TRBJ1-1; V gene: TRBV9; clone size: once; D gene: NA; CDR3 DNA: TGTGCCAGCAGCGTCTTAGGACAGTACACTGAAGCTTTCTTT; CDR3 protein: CASSVLGQYTEAFF
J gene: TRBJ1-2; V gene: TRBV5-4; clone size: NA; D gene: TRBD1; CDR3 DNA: TGTGCCAGCAGCTTGCGGACAGGGAGGTTAGGCGGCTACACCTTC; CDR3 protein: CASSLRTGRLGGYTF
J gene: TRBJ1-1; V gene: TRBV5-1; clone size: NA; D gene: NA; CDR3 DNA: TGCGCCAGCAGCCATCCAGGGAGGGGGAACACTGAAGCTTTCTTT; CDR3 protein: CASSHPGRGNTEAFF
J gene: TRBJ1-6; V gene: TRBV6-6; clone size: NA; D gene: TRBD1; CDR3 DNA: TGTGCCAGCAGTTATCGCGTGGGGGTGACAGGGGTTTACCTCCACTTT; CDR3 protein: CASSYRVGVTGVYLHF
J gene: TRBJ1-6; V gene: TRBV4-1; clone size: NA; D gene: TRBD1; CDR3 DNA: TGCGCCAGCAGCCCCCGGACAGGGGGCATGTATTCACCCCTCCACTTT; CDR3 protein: CASSPRTGGMYSPLHF
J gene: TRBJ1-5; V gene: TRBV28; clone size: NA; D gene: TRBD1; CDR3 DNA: TGTGCCAGCAGTAAACCCCGAGGACAGGGCAATCAGCCCCAGCATTTT; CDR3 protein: CASSKPRGQGNQPQHF
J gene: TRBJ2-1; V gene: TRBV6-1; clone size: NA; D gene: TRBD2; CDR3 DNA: TGTGCCAGCAGTGCTGACAGCGTAAGTCGACTAGCGGGAGGGAACAATGAGCAGTTCTTC; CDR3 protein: CASSADSVSRLAGGNNEQFF
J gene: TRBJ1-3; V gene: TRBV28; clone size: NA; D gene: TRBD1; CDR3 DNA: TGTGCCAGCAGTTTGGGACAGGGGACCCCAAACACCATATATTTT; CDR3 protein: CASSLGQGTPNTIYF
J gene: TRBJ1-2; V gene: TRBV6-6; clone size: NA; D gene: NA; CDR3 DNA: TGTGCCAGCAGCCGAACTCTCAGGGGTCGAAACTATGGCTACACCTTC; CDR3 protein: CASSRTLRGRNYGYTF
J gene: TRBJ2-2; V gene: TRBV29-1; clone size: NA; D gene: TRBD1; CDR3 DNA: TGCAGCGTTGTGGGACAGGGAGACGGGGAGCTGTTTTTT; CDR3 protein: CSVVGQGDGELFF
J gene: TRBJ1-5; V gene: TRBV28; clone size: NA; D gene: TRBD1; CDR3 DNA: TGTGCCAGCAGTCCCGGGACAGGGCACCAGCCCCAGCATTTT; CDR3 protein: CASSPGTGHQPQHF
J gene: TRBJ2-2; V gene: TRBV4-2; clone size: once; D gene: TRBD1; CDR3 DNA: TGTGCCAGCAGCCAAGATCGGCAGGGGGTTGACACCGGGGAGCTGTTTTTT; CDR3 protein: CASSQDRQGVDTGELFF
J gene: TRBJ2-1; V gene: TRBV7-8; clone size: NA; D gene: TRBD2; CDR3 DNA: TGTGCCAGCGGCTTATTTAGGACTAGCGGGGTTGGGTATAATGAGCAGTTCTTC; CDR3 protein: CASGLFRTSGVGYNEQFF
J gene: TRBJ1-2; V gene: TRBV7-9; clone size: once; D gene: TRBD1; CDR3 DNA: TGTGCCAGCAGCTCCGACAGGGATTATGGCTACACCTTC; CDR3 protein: CASSSDRDYGYTF
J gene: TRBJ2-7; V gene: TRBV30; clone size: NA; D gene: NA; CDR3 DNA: TGTGCCTGGAGTGGAGCAAATCCCTACGAGCAGTACTTC; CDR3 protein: CAWSGANPYEQYF
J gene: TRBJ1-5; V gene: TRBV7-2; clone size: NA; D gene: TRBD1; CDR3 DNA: TGTGCCAGCAGCCCTAGGACAGGGGGTGGCAATCAGCCCCAGCATTTT; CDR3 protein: CASSPRTGGGNQPQHF
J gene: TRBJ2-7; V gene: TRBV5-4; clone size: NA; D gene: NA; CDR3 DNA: TGTGCCAGCAGTACAGGAACGGCGTCTTACGAGCAGTACTTC; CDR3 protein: CASSTGTASYEQYF
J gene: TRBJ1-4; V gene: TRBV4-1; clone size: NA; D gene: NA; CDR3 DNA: TGCGCCAGCAGCCAACCTCATGGAAACAGGGAGAGACTGTTTTTT; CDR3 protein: CASSQPHGNRERLFF
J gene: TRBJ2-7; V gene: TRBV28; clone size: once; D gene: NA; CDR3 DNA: TGTGCCAGCAGCGCAGGGCTGTTCGAGCAGTACTTC; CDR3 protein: CASSAGLFEQYF
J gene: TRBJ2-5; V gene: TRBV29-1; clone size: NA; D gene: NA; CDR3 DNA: TGCAGCACAAACGGGGTGTTCCAAGAGACCCAGTACTTC; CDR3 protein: CSTNGVFQETQYF
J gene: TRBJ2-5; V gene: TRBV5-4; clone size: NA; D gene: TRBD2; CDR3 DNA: TGTGCCAGCAGCTTGGATAGCGGGAACGGGGAGACCCAGTACTTC; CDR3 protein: CASSLDSGNGETQYF
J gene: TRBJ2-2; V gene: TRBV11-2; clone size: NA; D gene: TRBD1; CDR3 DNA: TGTGCCAGCAGCCAGGGACAGGGGGCCGGGGAGCTGTTTTTT; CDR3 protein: CASSQGQGAGELFF
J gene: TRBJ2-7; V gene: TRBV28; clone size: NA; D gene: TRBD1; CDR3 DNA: TGTGCCAGCATCCCCCGGGACAGGGGTTTCCACGAGCAGTACTTC; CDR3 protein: CASIPRDRGFHEQYF
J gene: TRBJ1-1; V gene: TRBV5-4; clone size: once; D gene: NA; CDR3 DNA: TGTGCCAGCAGCCCAGACAGGCCCTCTGAAGCTTTCTTT; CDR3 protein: CASSPDRPSEAFF
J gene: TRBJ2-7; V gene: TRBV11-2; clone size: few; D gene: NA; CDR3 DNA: TGTGCCAGCAGCTTAGTGCTAGACTCCTACGAGCAGTACTTC; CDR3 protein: CASSLVLDSYEQYF
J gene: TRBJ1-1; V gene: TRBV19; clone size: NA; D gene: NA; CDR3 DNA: TGTGCCAGTAGGGGCCGGACTTTCCGGGACACTGAAGCTTTCTTT; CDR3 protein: CASRGRTFRDTEAFF
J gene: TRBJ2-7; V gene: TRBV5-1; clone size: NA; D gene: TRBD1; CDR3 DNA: TGCGCCAGCAGCTCCCTTCCGCCGGGACAGGGAGGGTACGAGCAGTACTTC; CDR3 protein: CASSSLPPGQGGYEQYF
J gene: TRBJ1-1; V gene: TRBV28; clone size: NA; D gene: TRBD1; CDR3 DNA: TGTGCCAGCAGTAGGACAGGAGCCTTCACTGAAGCTTTCTTT; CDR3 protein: CASSRTGAFTEAFF
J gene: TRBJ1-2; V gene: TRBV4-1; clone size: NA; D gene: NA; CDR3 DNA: TGCGCCAGCAGCCAAGATGGAGGGAGGGGGGTCTCTCCGGGCTACTATGGCTACACCTTC; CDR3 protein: CASSQDGGRGVSPGYYGYTF
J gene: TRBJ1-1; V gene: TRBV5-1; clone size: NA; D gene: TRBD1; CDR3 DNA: TGCGCCAGCAGGCCGACAGGGATGATAACTGAAGCTTTCTTT; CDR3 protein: CASRPTGMITEAFF
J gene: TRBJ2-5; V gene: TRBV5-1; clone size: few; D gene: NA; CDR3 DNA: TGCGCCAGCAGCTTGGCAGGGGAGACCCAGTACTTC; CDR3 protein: CASSLAGETQYF
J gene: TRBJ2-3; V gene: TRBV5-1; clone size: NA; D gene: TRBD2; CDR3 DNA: TGCGCCAGCAGACTCGGTAGCGGGGGTTCATACACAGATACGCAGTATTTT; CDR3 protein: CASRLGSGGSYTDTQYF
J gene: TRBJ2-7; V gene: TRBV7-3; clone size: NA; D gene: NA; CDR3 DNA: TGTGCCAGCAGCTTAATACGGGAGTCCGAGCAGTACTTC; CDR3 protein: CASSLIRESEQYF
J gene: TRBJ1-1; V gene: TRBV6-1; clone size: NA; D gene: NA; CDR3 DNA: TGTGCCAGCAGGAGGTCGCACACGGGCACTGAAGCTTTCTTT; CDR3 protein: CASRRSHTGTEAFF
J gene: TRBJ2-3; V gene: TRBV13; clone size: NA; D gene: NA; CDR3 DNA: TGTGCCAGCAGCTTACCAGGTTTGAATACAGATACGCAGTATTTT; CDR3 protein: CASSLPGLNTDTQYF
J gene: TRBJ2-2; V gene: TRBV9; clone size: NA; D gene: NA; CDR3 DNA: TGTGCCAGCAGCGTAGTTCTCACCGGGGAGCTGTTTTTT; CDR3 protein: CASSVVLTGELFF
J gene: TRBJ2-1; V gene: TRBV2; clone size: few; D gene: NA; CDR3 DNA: TGTGCCAGCAGTGGACATAATGAGCAGTTCTTC; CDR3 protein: CASSGHNEQFF
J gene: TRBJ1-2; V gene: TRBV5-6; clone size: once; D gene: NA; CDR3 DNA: TGTGCCAGCAGCTTCGGACAGTCGAACTATGGCTACACCTTC; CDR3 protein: CASSFGQSNYGYTF
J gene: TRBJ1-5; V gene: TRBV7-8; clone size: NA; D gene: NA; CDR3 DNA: TGTGCCAGCAGCTCAACAAACAGGGAAATCTCTCAGCCCCAGCATTTT; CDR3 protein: CASSSTNREISQPQHF
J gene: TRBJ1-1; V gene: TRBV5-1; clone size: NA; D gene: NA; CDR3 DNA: TGCGCCAGCAGCGCTGCTCTGGGACACAAGTTGAACACTGAAGCTTTCTTT; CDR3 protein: CASSAALGHKLNTEAFF
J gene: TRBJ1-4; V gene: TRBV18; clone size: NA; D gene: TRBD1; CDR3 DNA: TGTGCCAGCTCACCACCTACAGGGGCATACGGTGAAAAACTGTTTTTT; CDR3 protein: CASSPPTGAYGEKLFF
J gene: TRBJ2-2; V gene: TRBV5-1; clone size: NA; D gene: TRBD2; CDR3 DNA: TGCGCCAGCAGCTATAGCGGGGGGAACACCGGGGAGCTGTTTTTT; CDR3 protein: CASSYSGGNTGELFF
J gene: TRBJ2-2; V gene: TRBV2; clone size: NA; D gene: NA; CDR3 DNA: TGTGCCAGCAGAACGGGGACGAACACCGGGGAGCTGTTTTTT; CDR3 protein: CASRTGTNTGELFF
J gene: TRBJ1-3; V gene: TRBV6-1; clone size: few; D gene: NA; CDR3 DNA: TGTGCCAGCGATATCACGGGGGTGGCTGGAAACACCATATATTTT; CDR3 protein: CASDITGVAGNTIYF
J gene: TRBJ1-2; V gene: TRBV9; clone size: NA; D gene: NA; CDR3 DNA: TGTGCCAGCAGCCCCTGGGAGACCCCGCTCTATGGCTACACCTTC; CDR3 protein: CASSPWETPLYGYTF
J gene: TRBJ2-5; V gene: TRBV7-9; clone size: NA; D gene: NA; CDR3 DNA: TGTGCCAGCAGCTCCCTGGGCGACCAAGAGACCCAGTACTTC; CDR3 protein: CASSSLGDQETQYF
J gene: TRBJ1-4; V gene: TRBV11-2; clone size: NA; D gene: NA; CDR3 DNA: TGTGCCAGCAGCTTACTGGGTTGGGCGACTAATGAAAAACTGTTTTTT; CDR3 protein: CASSLLGWATNEKLFF
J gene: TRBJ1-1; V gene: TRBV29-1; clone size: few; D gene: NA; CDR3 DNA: TGCAGCGTTGTCGGTCCCAGGCCTAACACTGAAGCTTTCTTT; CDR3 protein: CSVVGPRPNTEAFF